The 31 T cell receptor beta chains listed next were all sequenced from one sample in a study of response to subunit inactivated influenza vaccine. TCRdb re-derived calls from the RT-PCR reads in MiXCR, one entry per CDR3 protein. The sample consists of roughly 780,000 distinct CDR3 sequences, about 18% of them appearing once. Sequences were derived from PBMCs from blood, sampled 5 days after vaccination. These receptor sequences come from a man aged 50-59 years who received an inactivated influenza vaccine.

This clonotype turned up a few times. The CDR3, as DNA: TGTGCCATCAGGGAGGTAGCGGGAACGACAGATACGCAGTATTTT. Protein product: CAIREVAGTTDTQYF. The V gene is TRBV10-3, the J gene TRBJ2-3; the match to TRBD2 covers 8 bases. The J segment lost 3 bases and the V segment lost 6 bases, leaving 8 bases of the junction unmatched. This CDR3 is 15 amino acids long. The germline CDR1 and CDR2 sequences are ENHRY and SYGVKD.

This clonotype appeared a few times. CDR3 amino acids: CASSYTGTGVEETQYF. CDR3 nucleotide sequence: TGCGCCAGCAGCTACACCGGGACAGGGGTTGAAGAGACCCAGTACTTC. V is TRBV5-1 and J is TRBJ2-5; 10 nucleotides line up with TRBD1. The CDR3 is made up of 16 amino acids. Per germline, CDR1 SGHRS and CDR2 YFSETQ. The junction had 8 bases not matched to a gene; V was cut back by 3 bases and J by 3 bases.

This clonotype was seen only a few times. The chain employs TRBV6-1 and TRBJ2-2; D ambiguous. Per the germline V gene, CDR1 is MNHNS and CDR2 is SASEGT. Trimming shortened V by 5 bases and J by 6 bases, and 10 bases separated the two germline ends. The CDR3 sequence is 13 residues long. Written as DNA, the CDR3 is TGTGCCAGCAGTAAGGACCTCGCCGGGGAGCTGTTTTTT. It yields the protein CASSKDLAGELFF.

V and J are TRBV30 and TRBJ2-5; 8 bases are a match to TRBD2. This CDR3 is 14 amino acids long. V lost 8 bases, J lost 5 bases, and 13 bases stayed unmatched. Per germline, CDR1 GTSNPN and CDR2 SVGIG (reference sequence). The CDR3 bases are TGTGCCCGCTCGGGGGGGGGCATTTGGGAGACCCAGTACTTC. Translating gives CARSGGGIWETQYF.

V usage is TRBV4-2 and J usage is TRBJ2-1, with TRBD2 matching 9 bases. The V and J ends lost 2 bases and 8 bases, in that order; junction bases with no gene match: 7. The CDR3 runs 15 residues. Per germline, CDR1 LGHNA and CDR2 YNFKEQ. CDR3: CASSQLAGSWDEQFF. The CDR3 nucleotides are TGTGCCAGCAGCCAACTAGCGGGGTCCTGGGATGAGCAGTTCTTC.

This clonotype was counted at least ten times. V usage is TRBV29-1 and J usage is TRBJ2-1; tentatively, D is TRBD1 (6 bases). This CDR3 spans 13 amino acids. V lost 7 bases and J lost 6, with 16 bases in between. CDR1 SQVTM and CDR2 ANQGSEA come from the germline V gene. The CDR3 loop is CSAKTGPGNEQFF. Here the CDR3 DNA reads TGCAGCGCCAAAACAGGGCCGGGCAATGAGCAGTTCTTC.

This clonotype was seen a few times. The chain has TRBV7-2 and TRBJ2-3, with D maybe TRBD1 (6 bases). Germline CDR1 and CDR2: SGHTA and FQGNSA. Trimming took off 8 bases at V and 3 bases at J, with 15 bases between the two ends. The CDR3 is 14 residues long. CDR3 residues: CASRWRGGTDTQYF. Here the CDR3 DNA reads TGTGCCAGCCGCTGGCGAGGGGGTACAGATACGCAGTATTTT.

The rearrangement uses TRBV6-5 and TRBJ1-6; D is perhaps TRBD1 (5 bases). CDR1 and CDR2 from the germline V gene are MNHEY and SVGAGI. The length of the CDR3 is 15 residues. V dropped 2 bases and J dropped 6 bases, with 11 bases sitting between them. Here the CDR3 reads CASSYSQGANSPLHF. CDR3 sequence (DNA): TGTGCCAGCAGTTACAGTCAGGGTGCTAATTCACCCCTCCACTTT.

This clonotype occurred a few times. The CDR3: CSARVLGQVHTEAFF. CDR3 DNA: TGCAGTGCTAGAGTACTGGGGCAGGTCCACACTGAAGCTTTCTTT. This chain links TRBV20-1 with TRBJ1-1, with TRBD1 as a possible D gene (5 bases). The V gene lost 1 base and the J gene lost 3 bases, with 15 bases spanning the gap. Germline values: CDR1 DFQATT, CDR2 SNEGSKA (reference sequence). This CDR3 has 15 amino acids.

This clonotype was picked up a small number of times. J is TRBJ2-5 and V is TRBV6-1; tentatively, D is TRBD1 or TRBD2 (5 bases each). The V end lost 7 bases, the J end lost 0 bases, and 12 bases lay between the germline ends. Germline values: CDR1 MNHNS, CDR2 SASEGT. This CDR3 has 14 residues. CDR3 sequence reads: CASNKGTHQETQYF. CDR3 sequence (DNA): TGTGCCAGCAATAAGGGGACCCACCAAGAGACCCAGTACTTC.

In the case of this clonotype: In this CDR3 the conserved last residue, phenylalanine or tryptophan, is missing, so a read error is likely. It is unclear where the CDR3 begins or ends on the DNA, so no DNA is shown, and the CDR3 is as TCRdb lists it. The chain combines TRBV27 with TRBJ1-1; the table's D call TRBD1 went unverified against the DNA. Germline values: CDR1 MNHEY, CDR2 SMNVEV (reference sequence). The CDR3 totals 8 residues, both ends included. The CDR3 sequence: CASSQYPV.

This clonotype was seen only a few times. J is TRBJ2-5 and V is TRBV11-1; D is undetermined. The CDR3 runs to 11 residues. V was cut by 4 bases and J by 6 bases, with 6 bases left in between. Germline loops: CDR1 SGHAT, CDR2 FQDESV (reference sequence). For the CDR3, the DNA is TGTGCCAGCAGCTCATCCCAGACCCAGTACTTC. Translation: CASSSSQTQYF.

This clonotype has a count of ten or more. The rearrangement links TRBV20-1 to TRBJ2-7; a weak D match, TRBD1 (5 bases). V was pared by 2 bases and J by 0 bases, with 14 bases between. The CDR3 contains 15 residues. CDR1 and CDR2 (germline): DFQATT, SNEGSKA (reference sequence). CDR3 bases: TGCAGTGCTAGAAGACCCGGACACCTCTCCTACGAGCAGTACTTC. Encoded protein: CSARRPGHLSYEQYF.

V gene TRBV6-2 or TRBV6-3 combines with J gene TRBJ2-1; D is perhaps TRBD2 (6 bases). CDR1 and CDR2 (germline): MNHEY, SVGEGT. This CDR3 is built from 17 residues. V dropped 2 bases and J dropped 0 bases, with 14 bases sitting between them. CDR3 in amino acids: CASSYTPGTPSYNEQFF. CDR3 coding DNA: TGTGCCAGCAGTTACACCCCCGGGACTCCCTCCTACAATGAGCAGTTCTTC.

This rearrangement joins TRBV9 to TRBJ2-1, with D uncertain. V lost 1 base and J 5 bases, leaving 10 bases between the germline ends. The CDR3 covers 14 residues. Germline V gene sequence: CDR1 SGDLS, CDR2 YYNGEE. The DNA for the CDR3 is TGTGCCAGCAGCGTACAGGCTACCCACAATGAGCAGTTCTTC. Amino acids: CASSVQATHNEQFF.

The V call is TRBV20-1, the J call TRBJ2-7; D gene uncertain. This CDR3 is built from 13 residues. In germline, CDR1 is DFQATT, CDR2 SNEGSKA (reference sequence). Trimming stripped 2 bases from V and 3 bases from J, with 11 bases between. CDR3 sequence: CSARPDPLYEQYF. CDR3 nucleotides: TGCAGTGCTAGACCGGACCCCCTCTACGAGCAGTACTTC.

The chain is built from TRBV6-2 or TRBV6-3 and TRBJ2-3; 11 nucleotides agree with TRBD2. This CDR3 is built from 18 residues. Losses at the gene ends were 5 bases for V and 6 bases for J; bases not matched to a gene: 16. Germline V gene lookup returns CDR1 MNHEY and CDR2 SVGEGT. CDR3: CASSRNPGLAEEPDTQYF. The CDR3 region has the DNA TGTGCCAGCAGTCGAAACCCGGGACTAGCGGAGGAACCGGATACGCAGTATTTT.

CDR3 amino acids: CASSLDRVRTEAFF. The CDR3, as DNA: TGTGCCAGCAGCCTGGACAGGGTCCGTACTGAAGCTTTCTTT. The chain has TRBV7-2 and TRBJ1-1; TRBD1 aligns across 8 bases. Germline CDR1 and CDR2: SGHTA and FQGNSA. This CDR3 spans 14 amino acids. V dropped 5 bases and J dropped 5; count of bases not matched to a gene: 7.

This clonotype appeared a few times. The chain is built from TRBV5-5 and TRBJ2-2; 8 bases align to TRBD1. The CDR3 has 15 residues. V gave up 2 bases and J gave up 5 bases; unmatched junction bases: 5. Germline V gene sequence: CDR1 SGHKS, CDR2 YYEKEE (reference sequence). The CDR3 reads CASSFQGAGTGELFF. The CDR3 region has the DNA TGTGCCAGCAGCTTCCAGGGGGCTGGGACCGGGGAGCTGTTTTTT.

The chain couples TRBV20-1 to TRBJ2-1; no clear D. Germline-derived CDR1 and CDR2 are DFQATT and SNEGSKA (reference sequence). The CDR3 has 14 amino acids. Trimming removed 3 bases from V and 3 bases from J, with 12 bases in between. The CDR3 sequence is CSASPFHLYNEQFF. For the CDR3, the DNA is TGCAGTGCTAGCCCCTTCCACCTCTACAATGAGCAGTTCTTC.

This clonotype was detected a few times. V usage is TRBV15 and J usage is TRBJ2-7; D call uncertain. The V and J ends lost 1 base and 2 bases respectively, with 15 bases between them. The length of the CDR3 is 16 residues. Germline V lookup: CDR1 LNHNV, CDR2 YYDKDF (reference sequence). CDR3 nucleotide sequence: TGTGCCACCAGCAGAGCCGACACCACCGCCGCCTACGAGCAGTACTTC. It specifies CATSRADTTAAYEQYF.

At least ten counts were recorded for this clonotype. This rearrangement joins TRBV20-1 to TRBJ2-1, with TRBD1 matching 7 bases. V trimming: 3 bases; J trimming: 6 bases; junction bases outside the gene matches: 8. In germline, CDR1 is DFQATT, CDR2 SNEGSKA (reference sequence). The length of the CDR3 is 14 residues. The CDR3 reads CSASRQGRGNEQFF. DNA for the CDR3: TGCAGTGCTAGTAGACAGGGTAGGGGCAATGAGCAGTTCTTC.

The chain is built from TRBV6-5 and TRBJ1-1; the D gene is possibly TRBD1 (5 bases). The CDR3 has 17 residues. Trimming took off 0 bases at V and 8 bases at J, with 22 bases between the two ends. From germline, CDR1 is MNHEY and CDR2 SVGAGI. CDR3 in DNA: TGTGCCAGCAGTTACTCGGGCGCCCTTTGGGGACGAGAGGAAGCTTTCTTT. Amino acid sequence: CASSYSGALWGREEAFF.

There are a few counts of this clonotype. This chain joins TRBV9 and TRBJ2-7, with 7 bases aligning to TRBD1. The V gene end was trimmed by 3 bases and the J gene end by 1 base; junction bases not matched to a gene: 4. CDR1 and CDR2 (germline): SGDLS, YYNGEE. The CDR3 has 14 residues. CDR3 DNA sequence: TGTGCCAGCAGCGCTTCAGGGGGTTCCTACGAGCAGTACTTC. As protein: CASSASGGSYEQYF.

This clonotype was seen more than once but under ten times. The V call is TRBV27, the J call TRBJ1-5; 7 bases map to TRBD1. The germline CDR1 and CDR2 sequences are MNHEY and SMNVEV (reference sequence). This CDR3 comprises 16 residues. Losses at the gene ends were 5 bases for V and 3 bases for J; bases not matched to a gene: 10. The CDR3 protein is CASSPLPGQINQPQHF. As DNA, the CDR3 is TGTGCCAGCAGTCCCCTCCCGGGACAGATCAATCAGCCCCAGCATTTT.

The rearrangement links TRBV7-2 to TRBJ2-5; 7 bases align to TRBD1. The CDR3 has 14 residues. With V trimmed by 1 base and J by 5 bases, 4 bases remained unmatched. Germline assignment: CDR1 SGHTA and CDR2 FQGNSA. CDR3 nucleotide sequence: TGTGCCAGCAGCTTAGTACAGGGGAGTGAGACCCAGTACTTC. Translating it yields CASSLVQGSETQYF.

V gene TRBV19 combines with J gene TRBJ2-3; D unresolved. This CDR3 is built from 16 residues. Germline CDR1 LNHDA, CDR2 SQIVND (reference sequence). Deletions cut 4 bases from V and 1 base from J, with 15 bases between. CDR3 in amino acids: CASSTRTRAGTDTQYF. The CDR3 bases are TGTGCCAGTAGTACCCGGACCCGGGCTGGCACAGATACGCAGTATTTT.

This clonotype has a count of ten or more. The J gene is TRBJ1-2, the V gene TRBV20-1, with TRBD1 matching over 8 bases. Unmatched junction bases numbered 6, after V lost 7 bases and J lost 2 bases. CDR1 is DFQATT and CDR2 is SNEGSKA in the germline V gene (reference sequence). The CDR3 contains 13 residues. The CDR3 here is CSGGDRPNYGYTF. The CDR3 DNA sequence: TGCAGTGGTGGGGACAGGCCAAACTATGGCTACACCTTC.

The sample holds a few counts of this clonotype. The chain recombines TRBV5-1 with TRBJ2-1, with TRBD1 matching over 7 bases. Germline CDR1 is SGHRS and CDR2 is YFSETQ. This CDR3 spans 15 amino acids. V lost 4 bases and J lost 2; bases outside the gene matches: 6. The DNA for the CDR3 is TGCGCCAGCAGCAGAACAGGGGATGCCTACAATGAGCAGTTCTTC. Protein: CASSRTGDAYNEQFF.

The chain links TRBV12-3 or TRBV12-4 to TRBJ1-6; D uncertain. The CDR3 is 14 residues long. The V gene lost 5 bases and the J gene lost 2 bases, with 7 bases spanning the gap. CDR3 residues: CASSQDTYNSPLHF. For the CDR3, the DNA is TGTGCCAGCAGTCAGGATACCTATAATTCACCCCTCCACTTT.

The J gene is TRBJ1-1, the V gene TRBV6-5; the D gene is possibly TRBD1 (5 bases). The germline V and J ends were trimmed by 2 bases and 11 bases, with 18 bases remaining between them. The CDR3 is 14 amino acids. Germline V gene data show CDR1 as MNHEY and CDR2 as SVGAGI. This CDR3 is CASSYHFVDSRAFF. In DNA, the CDR3 is TGTGCCAGCAGTTACCACTTTGTAGACAGCAGGGCTTTCTTT.